Listed below are T cell receptor beta chains from one sample, sequenced in a study of a mutant IDH1 vaccine in newly diagnosed glioma. Their antigens remain unidentified. Data came from immunoSEQ multiplex PCR; TCRdb stores just in-frame clones and leaves some out. The table has approximately 12,000 clones, around 82% seen once. Sequences were derived from PBMCs, sampled from a glioma patient whose treatment included an IDH1 peptide vaccine. The receptors stem from a man between 25 and 39 years old with glioma. CDR3s include the opening cysteine and the closing phenylalanine or tryptophan. D genes are given only for firm matches. Clone size appears in some rows only: once, few, many, or a class for an expanded clone.

D,V,J,size,DNA,CDR3
NA,TRBV18,TRBJ2-7,NA,TGTGCCAGCTCACGCGCCAGGGCGGCCCCCTACGAGCAGTACTTC,CASSRARAAPYEQYF
NA,TRBV19,TRBJ2-2,few,TGTGCCAGTAGTATAGCCAACACCGGGGAGCTGTTTTTT,CASSIANTGELFF
NA,TRBV11-2,TRBJ1-3,NA,TGTGCCAGCAGCTTAATGGCGGGGGCGGGTGGAAACACCATATATTTT,CASSLMAGAGGNTIYF
NA,TRBV7-9,TRBJ1-2,NA,TGTGCCAGCAGCTTAGCTGGGGACACCTCGAGGGACACCTTC,CASSLAGDTSRDTF
NA,TRBV10-3,TRBJ1-1,few,TGTGCCATCAGTGAGTCGTCGGGTGAAGCTTTCTTT,CAISESSGEAFF
NA,TRBV4-1,TRBJ2-7,NA,TGCGCCAGCAGCCACCTCCCTAGTCCCTACGAGCAGTACTTC,CASSHLPSPYEQYF
NA,TRBV7-9,TRBJ2-1,NA,TGTGCCAGCAGCCCGAGCCCCTACAATGAGCAGTTCTTC,CASSPSPYNEQFF
TRBD1,TRBV9,TRBJ2-1,NA,TGTGCCAGCAGCGGTTCAGGGGGCTGGAATGAGCAGTTCTTC,CASSGSGGWNEQFF
NA,TRBV5-1,TRBJ1-4,few,TGCGCCAGCAGACCGGGACTGCCTAATGAAAAACTGTTTTTT,CASRPGLPNEKLFF
NA,TRBV6-1,TRBJ2-7,NA,TGTGCCAGCAGTGAAGCGTCGGACTCCTACGAGCAGTACTTC,CASSEASDSYEQYF
NA,TRBV10-3,TRBJ2-7,NA,TGTGCCATCAGTTTAGGGAACGAGCAGTACTTC,CAISLGNEQYF
NA,TRBV7-9,TRBJ2-6,NA,TGTGCCAGCAGCGAACACCCCAAAGACAGTGGACTTTTC,CASSEHPKDSGLF
NA,TRBV6-5,TRBJ1-1,once,TGTGCCAGCAGTTATCAGGTAACAACGAACACTGAAGCTTTCTTT,CASSYQVTTNTEAFF
TRBD2,TRBV7-9,TRBJ2-1,NA,TGTGCCAGCAGCCTCTACCCTAGCGGGCGGGACAATGAGCAGTTCTTC,CASSLYPSGRDNEQFF
NA,TRBV27,TRBJ2-1,once,TGTGCCAGCAGTTTCGTAGCTAATCCCTACAATGAGCAGTTCTTC,CASSFVANPYNEQFF
NA,TRBV12-5,TRBJ2-2,few,TGTGCTAGTGGTTTGGGGGGAGGCACCGGGGAGCTGTTTTTT,CASGLGGGTGELFF
NA,TRBV10-3,TRBJ1-2,NA,TGTGCCATCAGTGGGGCAGGGGCTTTAAACTATGGCTACACCTTC,CAISGAGALNYGYTF
NA,TRBV14,TRBJ2-3,NA,TGTGCCAGCAGCCAAGGCGAAAGGGTGACGCAGTATTTT,CASSQGERVTQYF
TRBD2,TRBV2,TRBJ2-3,NA,TGTGCCAGCACCCGACTAGCGGGGCGCACAGATACGCAGTATTTT,CASTRLAGRTDTQYF
NA,TRBV5-1,TRBJ1-1,few,TGCGCCAGCAGCTTGGCGGGAGGGGGATTTGGCACTGAAGCTTTCTTT,CASSLAGGGFGTEAFF
TRBD1,TRBV29-1,TRBJ2-5,NA,TGCAGCGTTGAAGAGGACAGGGAGACCCAGTACTTC,CSVEEDRETQYF
NA,TRBV19,TRBJ1-1,NA,TGTGCCAGTCCGGGGCCAAGGCGAGCTTTCTTT,CASPGPRRAFF
TRBD1,TRBV15,TRBJ2-7,NA,TGTGCCACCAGCAGAGGAGGGGAACAGGGGCTGTACGAGCAGTACTTC,CATSRGGEQGLYEQYF
NA,TRBV5-6,TRBJ1-5,NA,TGTGCCAGCAGCTTGGAAGAGGGTGGGCCCCAGCATTTT,CASSLEEGGPQHF
NA,TRBV14,TRBJ2-3,NA,TGTGCCAGCAGCCAAGATTCGACAGATACGCAGTATTTT,CASSQDSTDTQYF
NA,TRBV7-8,TRBJ1-1,NA,TGTGCCAGCAGCCGGACAGTGAACACTGAAGCTTTCTTT,CASSRTVNTEAFF
TRBD1,TRBV5-4,TRBJ2-7,NA,TGTGCCAGCAGCTCAATGGACAGGGGCGGCGAGCAGTACTTC,CASSSMDRGGEQYF
TRBD1,TRBV7-9,TRBJ1-1,NA,TGTGCCAGCAGAACCGGGACAGCTAACACTGAAGCTTTCTTT,CASRTGTANTEAFF
TRBD1,TRBV6-6,TRBJ2-7,NA,TGTGCCATCTCCCCGACAGGGTCCTACGAGCAGTACTTC,CAISPTGSYEQYF
NA,TRBV9,TRBJ1-3,NA,TGTGCCAGCAACGCAGGGACTGGAAACACCATATATTTT,CASNAGTGNTIYF
NA,TRBV6-5,TRBJ2-7,NA,TGTGCCAGCAGTACAACGACAGCATCCTACGAGCAGTACTTC,CASSTTTASYEQYF
NA,TRBV7-8,TRBJ1-4,NA,TGTGCCAGCAGCCCTGCGGTTACAACTAATGAAAAACTGTTTTTT,CASSPAVTTNEKLFF
NA,TRBV7-7,TRBJ1-5,NA,TGTGCCAGCAGCTTAGCGCGGTTAGAACTGACGAGGGTCAATCAGCCCCAGCATTTT,CASSLARLELTRVNQPQHF
NA,TRBV6-5,TRBJ1-1,NA,TGTGCCAGCAGTTACTCGTATCTCGGGGACACTGAAGCTTTCTTT,CASSYSYLGDTEAFF
TRBD2,TRBV30,TRBJ2-7,NA,TGTGCCTGGAGTGTACTTAGCGGGAACGAGCAGTACTTC,CAWSVLSGNEQYF
NA,TRBV19,TRBJ2-1,NA,TGTGCCAGTAGTCCTTTGGGCGGGATTTACAATGAGCAGTTCTTC,CASSPLGGIYNEQFF
TRBD1,TRBV6-6,TRBJ1-4,NA,TGTGCCAGCAGCCCGGGACAGAGCGGGGGAAAACTGTTTTTT,CASSPGQSGGKLFF
TRBD1,TRBV13,TRBJ2-7,NA,TGTGCCAGCAGCCCAACCGGGACAGGGTCCTACGAGCAGTACTTC,CASSPTGTGSYEQYF
NA,TRBV5-4,TRBJ2-7,NA,TGTGCCAGCAGCTTGGACCTCTACGAGCAGTACTTC,CASSLDLYEQYF
TRBD2,TRBV27,TRBJ2-1,NA,TGTGCCAGCAGTCTTAGCGGGGGGCCCCATGAGCAGTTCTTC,CASSLSGGPHEQFF
NA,TRBV27,TRBJ1-1,few,TGTGCCAGCAGTCCCCTTGAAGCTTTCTTT,CASSPLEAFF